Reported below is one T cell receptor (beta chain). Its antigen is not identified. The germline V gene has CDR1 KGHSH and CDR2 LQKENI. V dropped 3 bases and J dropped 4; count of bases not matched to a gene: 5. The CDR3 has 16 amino acids. The assay was immunoSEQ multiplex PCR, and TCRdb's table has in-frame clones only and misses some. The repertoire holds over a thousand clones, with about a quarter as singletons. Samples of adjacent lung lacking atypia were obtained no closer than 2 cm to the tumor margin. The data stem from a study of T cells in localized non-small cell lung cancer. Whole-study findings and limits: Adjacent lung was found to contain a median approximately 60 of the top 100 tumor clones. Heterogeneity cannot be ruled out, as sequencing used one tumor region only. There was an association of higher blood T cell density with longer overall survival.

The clonotype comes from a man aged 35-69 years with stage I lung adenocarcinoma. The genes are TRBV18 and TRBJ2-1; 11 bases align to TRBD2. Material: normal lung tissue next to the tumor, obtained before any cancer treatment. CDR3 protein: CASSPPGTSGYNEQFF. For the CDR3, the DNA is TGTGCCAGCTCACCGCCAGGGACTAGCGGTTACAATGAGCAGTTCTTC. The complete variable domain, with remaining parts taken from reference TRBV18 and TRBJ2-1, reads NAGVMQNPRHLVRRRGQEARLRCSPMKGHSHVYWYRQLPEEGLKFMVYLQKENIIDESGMPKERFSAEFPKEGPSILRIQQVVRGDSAAYFCASSPPGTSGYNEQFFGPGTRLTVL.